A single T cell receptor beta chain is shown here with its context. Its target is not known. The data are from a study of vaccination effects on CD4 cells after COVID-19. The study's findings and limits: Among infection- and vaccine-induced clones, marked clonal contraction occurred late after vaccination. Only 1 of 255 vaccine-induced clones from healthy vaccinees cross-reacted with common cold coronaviruses.

After expansion with viral peptide pools in the ViraFEST assay, antigen-specific CD4+ T cells were sequenced. Cultured cells yielded isolated CD4+ T cells after 10 days. The cohort was immunized with two doses of either the BNT162b2 or mRNA-1273 vaccine. Nobody among the vaccine recipients had prior SARS-CoV-2 infection (nucleocapsid antibodies were negative). Some clones are missing from TCRdb's copy, which holds only in-frame ones; the method was immunoSEQ multiplex PCR. Of approximately 70,000 clones listed, under 85% are singletons. Per the germline V gene, CDR1 is GTSNPN and CDR2 is SVGIG (reference sequence). The CDR3 length is 13 residues. V was trimmed by 4 bases and J by 5 bases, leaving 13 bases between them.

The sequenced sample was CD4+ T cells from PBMCs cultured with HCoV-OC43 spike peptides, obtained after COVID-19 vaccination. Subset: HCoV-OC43 spike overlapping peptide pool stimulation. This clonotype was obtained from a human donor who received a COVID-19 vaccine. The chain is built from TRBV30 and TRBJ2-3; D is uncertain. CDR3 in amino acids: CAWTPGRLDTQYF. In DNA form, the CDR3 reads TGTGCCTGGACCCCAGGCCGGTTAGATACGCAGTATTTT.